This TCR beta chain stems from a study of blood T cell repertoires in COVID-19. With 4 bases clipped from V and 4 bases from J, the junction kept 3 bases outside the gene matches. This CDR3 region has 14 residues. Germline V gene sequence: CDR1 MNHEY, CDR2 SVGAGI. TCRdb's table, derived via immunoSEQ multiplex PCR, lists solely in-frame clones and lacks some. The sample gives roughly 220,000 clones, approximately 81% of which show up once; just under 20% is in the top ten. The receptor was derived from a man aged 25 to 40 with active or convalescent COVID-19. V is TRBV6-5 and J is TRBJ2-7, with 11 bases identical to TRBD2. The sequenced material came from peripheral blood. For the CDR3, the DNA is TGTGCCAGCAGTTTTCTAGCGGGAGGATACGAGCAGTACTTC. Its translation is CASSFLAGGYEQYF.